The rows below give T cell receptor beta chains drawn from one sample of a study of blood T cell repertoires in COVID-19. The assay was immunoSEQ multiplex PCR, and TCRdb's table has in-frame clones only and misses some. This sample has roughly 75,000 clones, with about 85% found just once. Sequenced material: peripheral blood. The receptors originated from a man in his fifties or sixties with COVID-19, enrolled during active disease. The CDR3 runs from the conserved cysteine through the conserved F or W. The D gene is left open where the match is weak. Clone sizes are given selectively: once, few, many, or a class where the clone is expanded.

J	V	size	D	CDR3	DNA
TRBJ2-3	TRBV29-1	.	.	CSVRPGVDTQYF	TGCAGCGTTCGCCCCGGGGTAGATACGCAGTATTTT
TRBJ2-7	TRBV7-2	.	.	CASSENGAGGYEQYF	TGTGCCAGCAGCGAAAATGGTGCAGGTGGCTACGAGCAGTACTTC
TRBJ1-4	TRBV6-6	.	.	CASGRGGMDEKLFF	TGTGCCAGCGGCCGGGGGGGAATGGATGAAAAACTGTTTTTT
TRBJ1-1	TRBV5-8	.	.	CASSLVVGTKAFF	TGTGCCAGCAGCTTGGTTGTCGGGACTAAGGCTTTCTTT
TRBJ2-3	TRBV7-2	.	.	CASSLDQGTDTQYF	TGTGCCAGCAGCTTAGATCAGGGCACAGATACGCAGTATTTT
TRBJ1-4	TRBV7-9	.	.	CASSKQATNEKLFF	TGTGCCAGCAGCAAACAAGCAACTAATGAAAAACTGTTTTTT
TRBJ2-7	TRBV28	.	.	CASRRQSGHEQYF	TGTGCCAGCAGGAGACAGTCAGGTCACGAGCAGTACTTC
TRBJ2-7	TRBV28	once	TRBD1	CASPPPGQALRDEQYF	TGTGCCAGCCCTCCACCAGGACAGGCTCTTAGGGACGAGCAGTACTTC
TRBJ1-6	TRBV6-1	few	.	CASSEDLENSPLHF	TGTGCCAGCAGTGAAGACCTCGAGAATTCACCCCTCCACTTT
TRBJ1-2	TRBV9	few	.	CASSTGRGLNYGYTF	TGTGCCAGCAGCACAGGGAGAGGGTTAAACTATGGCTACACCTTC
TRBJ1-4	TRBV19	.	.	CASRKQIATNEKLFF	TGTGCCAGTAGGAAACAGATTGCAACTAATGAAAAACTGTTTTTT
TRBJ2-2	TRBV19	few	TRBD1	CASSINPGQGVNTGELFF	TGTGCCAGTAGTATAAACCCCGGACAGGGTGTGAACACCGGGGAGCTGTTTTTT
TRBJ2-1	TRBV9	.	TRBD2	CASSARIAGEDEQFF	TGTGCCAGCAGCGCACGGATTGCGGGGGAGGATGAGCAGTTCTTC
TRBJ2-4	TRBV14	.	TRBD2	CASSQGTNIAKNIQYF	TGTGCCAGCAGCCAGGGGACTAATATAGCCAAAAACATTCAGTACTTC
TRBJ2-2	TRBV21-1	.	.	CASTPLAGGPYGGELFF	TGTGCCAGCACCCCACTAGCGGGAGGGCCGTACGGCGGGGAGCTGTTTTTT
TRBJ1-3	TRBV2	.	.	CASNLRSGNTIYF	TGTGCCAGCAATCTCCGCTCTGGAAACACCATATATTTT
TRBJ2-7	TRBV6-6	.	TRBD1	CASRQVQGIYEQYF	TGTGCCAGCAGGCAAGTACAGGGGATCTACGAGCAGTACTTC
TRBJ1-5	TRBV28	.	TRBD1	CASSLAGGGNQPQHF	TGTGCCAGCAGTTTGGCAGGGGGTGGCAATCAGCCCCAGCATTTT
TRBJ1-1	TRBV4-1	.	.	CASSQGRSTKRSEAFF	TGCGCCAGCAGCCAAGGGAGGTCGACGAAAAGATCTGAAGCTTTCTTT
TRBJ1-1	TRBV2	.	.	CASIPTGLAEAFF	TGTGCCAGCATTCCGACAGGACTCGCTGAAGCTTTCTTT
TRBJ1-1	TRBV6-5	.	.	CATFDRPNTEAFF	TGTGCCACCTTCGACAGACCGAACACTGAAGCTTTCTTT
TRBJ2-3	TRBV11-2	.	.	CASSFRGLRTDTQYF	TGTGCCAGCAGCTTTAGGGGCCTTCGGACAGATACGCAGTATTTT
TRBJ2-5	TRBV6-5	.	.	CASSYRDSSETQYF	TGTGCCAGCAGTTACCGGGACTCGTCCGAGACCCAGTACTTC
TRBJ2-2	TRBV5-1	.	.	CASSLRQANTGELFF	TGCGCCAGCAGCTTACGGCAGGCGAACACCGGGGAGCTGTTTTTT
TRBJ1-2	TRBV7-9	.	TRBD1	CASSLKTGEGYTF	TGTGCCAGCAGCTTAAAGACAGGGGAAGGCTACACCTTC
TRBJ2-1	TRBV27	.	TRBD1	CASSLRPRGLNEQFF	TGTGCCAGCAGTTTAAGGCCCAGGGGGCTCAATGAGCAGTTCTTC
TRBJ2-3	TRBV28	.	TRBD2	CASSLGLAGLIASTDTQYF	TGTGCCAGCAGTTTAGGTCTAGCGGGACTTATCGCTAGCACAGATACGCAGTATTTT
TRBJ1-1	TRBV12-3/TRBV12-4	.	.	CASSLAEGCDF	TGTGCCAGCAGTTTAGCCGAGGGTTGCGACTTT
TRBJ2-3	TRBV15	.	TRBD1	CATSRDRVEDTQYF	TGTGCCACCAGCAGGGACAGGGTGGAGGATACGCAGTATTTT
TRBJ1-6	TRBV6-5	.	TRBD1	CASSKIRGRVSPLHF	TGTGCCAGCAGCAAAATCAGGGGGCGCGTATCACCCCTCCACTTT
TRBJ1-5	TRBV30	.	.	CAWTLGLDQPQHF	TGTGCCTGGACCTTGGGACTGGATCAGCCCCAGCATTTT
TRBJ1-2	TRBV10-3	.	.	CAISESGGDRGYTF	TGTGCCATCAGTGAGTCGGGAGGGGATCGGGGCTACACCTTC
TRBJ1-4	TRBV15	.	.	CATSRGQSNEKLFF	TGTGCCACCAGCAGAGGCCAGTCTAATGAAAAACTGTTTTTT
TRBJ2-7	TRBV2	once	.	CASSWRAGYGSEQYF	TGTGCCAGCAGTTGGAGGGCGGGATATGGAAGCGAGCAGTACTTC
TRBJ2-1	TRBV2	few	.	CASKRDSWNEQFF	TGTGCCAGCAAGCGAGATTCATGGAATGAGCAGTTCTTC
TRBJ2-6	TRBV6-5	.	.	CASREGPPGANVLTF	TGTGCCAGCAGGGAGGGTCCACCTGGGGCCAACGTCCTGACTTTC
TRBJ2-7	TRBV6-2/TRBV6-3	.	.	CASSPRYEQYF	TGTGCCAGCAGTCCGCGCTACGAGCAGTACTTC
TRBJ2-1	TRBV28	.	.	CASSSLNPRETYNEQFF	TGTGCCAGCAGTTCCTTGAACCCGAGAGAGACCTACAATGAGCAGTTCTTC
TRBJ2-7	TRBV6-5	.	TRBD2	CASRRGTTPGEQYF	TGTGCCAGCAGGCGAGGGACTACCCCTGGGGAGCAGTACTTC
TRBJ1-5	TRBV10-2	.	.	CASSAWQGKEQPQHF	TGCGCCAGCAGTGCGTGGCAGGGCAAGGAGCAGCCCCAGCATTTT
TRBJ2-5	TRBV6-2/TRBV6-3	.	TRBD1	CASSPGQGDVETQYF	TGTGCCAGCAGTCCCGGACAGGGGGATGTGGAGACCCAGTACTTC
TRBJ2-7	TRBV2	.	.	CASTEGFFSYEQYF	TGTGCCAGCACCGAGGGCTTTTTCTCCTACGAGCAGTACTTC
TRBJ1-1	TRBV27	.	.	CASSFGRAVTEAFF	TGTGCCAGCAGTTTCGGGAGGGCGGTCACTGAAGCTTTCTTT
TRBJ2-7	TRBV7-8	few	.	CASSLVNSFTYEQYF	TGTGCCAGCAGCTTAGTAAACAGTTTCACCTACGAGCAGTACTTC
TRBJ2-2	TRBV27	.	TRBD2	CASLPRTSGGTGELFF	TGTGCCAGTCTTCCAAGGACTAGCGGAGGAACCGGGGAGCTGTTTTTT
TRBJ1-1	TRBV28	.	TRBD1	CASSLRGGGVVTEAFF	TGTGCCAGCAGTTTGCGAGGGGGCGGGGTTGTCACTGAAGCTTTCTTT
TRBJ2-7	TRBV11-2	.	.	CASSQGGAGVTFEQYF	TGTGCCAGCAGCCAGGGAGGGGCAGGGGTCACCTTTGAGCAGTACTTC
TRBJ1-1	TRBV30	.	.	CAWSGMGSTEAFF	TGTGCCTGGAGTGGGATGGGGAGCACTGAAGCTTTCTTT
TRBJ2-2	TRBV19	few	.	CASSSNRVGELFF	TGTGCCAGTAGCTCGAACAGGGTTGGGGAGCTGTTTTTT
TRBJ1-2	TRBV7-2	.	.	CASSLAGGSVSYGYTF	TGTGCCAGCAGCTTGGCGGGGGGCAGTGTTAGTTATGGCTACACCTTC
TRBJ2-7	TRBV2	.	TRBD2	CASSKETSGYEQYF	TGTGCCAGCAGCAAGGAGACTAGCGGCTACGAGCAGTACTTC
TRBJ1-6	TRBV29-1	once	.	CSAKIGDSNSPLHF	TGCAGCGCCAAAATCGGGGATTCTAATTCACCCCTCCACTTT
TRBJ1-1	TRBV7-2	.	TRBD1	CASSLVAGGATEAFF	TGTGCCAGCAGCTTAGTAGCAGGGGGCGCCACTGAAGCTTTCTTT